The 26 T cell receptor beta chains below were found in one sample sequenced in a study of shared clonotypes between healthy human individuals (dated by TCRdb to 2020 to 2021). The library relied on the immunoSEQ multiplex PCR assay. TCRdb's version of the immuneACCESS table is confined to in-frame rearrangements and falls short of the full clone set. An unresolved V gene accounts for under half of the shortfall where checked; the remainder is of unknown origin. The sample table lists about 700,000 clones, 90% to 95% of them with a count of one. 24% of the sample belongs to the ten largest clones. For the CD8 naive samples, CD45RO-negative cells were positively selected for CCR7, yielding a CD45RA+CCR7+ population from which TemRA cells were excluded. The sample consisted of naive CD8+ T cells sorted from blood. The sample's cell subset or site label is to be understood as: CD45RA+CCR7+. These receptors were taken from a man under 40 in good health.

The genes are TRBV28 and TRBJ2-3; TRBD2 matches at 10 bases. With 4 bases clipped from V and 3 bases from J, the junction kept 10 bases outside the gene matches. This CDR3 is 17 amino acids long. Germline assignment: CDR1 MDHEN and CDR2 SYDVKM. The CDR3 nucleotides read TGTGCCAGCAGTTCCAGACTAGCGGGCCTTCCAACAGATACGCAGTATTTT. Its translation is CASSSRLAGLPTDTQYF.

There are a few counts of this clone. The chain is built from TRBV19 and TRBJ2-1, with TRBD2 as a possible D gene (6 bases). The germline CDR1 and CDR2 sequences are LNHDA and SQIVND (reference sequence). The CDR3 covers 16 residues. With 4 bases removed from V and 0 bases from J, the gap between germline ends came to 13 bases. The CDR3 protein is CASSTPAGRSYNEQFF. DNA for the CDR3: TGTGCCAGTAGTACCCCAGCGGGCCGCTCCTACAATGAGCAGTTCTTC.

The V call is TRBV25-1, the J call TRBJ2-5; D is undetermined. The CDR3 sequence is 11 residues long. From germline, CDR1 is MGHDK and CDR2 SYGVNS. Trimming removed 6 bases at V and 4 bases at J, with 6 bases between. The CDR3 region has the DNA TGTGCCAGCAGGGTGGGAGAGACCCAGTACTTC. Protein: CASRVGETQYF.

The chain is built from TRBV7-6 and TRBJ2-3, with 7 bases that match TRBD2. This CDR3 has 15 residues. The germline gives CDR1 SGHVS, CDR2 FNYEAQ. The trim removed 3 bases at V and 4 bases at J, leaving 7 bases unmatched. CDR3 amino acids: CASSLGGSGADTQYF. In DNA, the CDR3 is TGTGCCAGCAGCTTGGGCGGGAGTGGCGCAGATACGCAGTATTTT.

The V and J genes are TRBV6-6 and TRBJ2-1; D is possibly TRBD1 (6 bases). Trimming left V 6 bases short and J 2 bases short, with 14 bases between. Germline V CDR1 and CDR2: MNHNY, SVGAGI (reference sequence). The CDR3 runs 15 residues. The CDR3 here is CASSPGTPTYNEQFF. The CDR3 DNA follows: TGTGCCAGCAGCCCCGGGACACCTACCTACAATGAGCAGTTCTTC.

The V and J genes are TRBV30 and TRBJ1-2; the D gene is possibly TRBD1 (6 bases). Trimming shortened V by 3 bases and J by 7 bases, and 15 bases separated the two germline ends. The CDR3 runs to 13 residues. CDR1 and CDR2 from the germline V gene are GTSNPN and SVGIG (reference sequence). CDR3 in amino acids: CAWRGDIGRGYTF. Here the CDR3 DNA reads TGTGCCTGGAGGGGGGACATCGGGCGTGGCTACACCTTC.

The chain couples TRBV5-6 to TRBJ2-7, with D perhaps assigned TRBD1 or TRBD2 (5 bases each). Germline-derived CDR1 and CDR2 are SGHDT and YYEEEE. The CDR3 spans 13 residues. V lost 0 bases, J lost 5 bases, and 9 bases lay in between. In DNA, the CDR3 is TGTGCCAGCAGCTTGGCGCAGGGAGACGAGCAGTACTTC. As protein: CASSLAQGDEQYF.

V usage is TRBV7-6 and J usage is TRBJ2-7; 7 nucleotides match TRBD2. V trimming: 4 bases; J trimming: 0 bases; junction bases outside the gene matches: 9. Germline V gene lookup returns CDR1 SGHVS and CDR2 FNYEAQ. The CDR3 runs 16 residues. The CDR3 is CASSSTPSGHSYEQYF. CDR3 nucleotides: TGTGCCAGCAGCTCGACCCCTAGCGGACACTCCTACGAGCAGTACTTC.

This chain connects TRBV19 to TRBJ1-1; D gene unclear. Per germline, CDR1 LNHDA and CDR2 SQIVND (reference sequence). Trimming cost V 1 base and J 1 base, with 7 bases left between them. The CDR3 length is 14 residues. Written as DNA, the CDR3 is TGTGCCAGTAGTATAGGTGGATCGAACACTGAAGCTTTCTTT. The encoded protein is CASSIGGSNTEAFF.

This clone was observed a single time. V gene TRBV27 combines with J gene TRBJ1-1, with D unclear. CDR3 length equals 16 residues. Germline loops: CDR1 MNHEY, CDR2 SMNVEV (reference sequence). V lost 0 bases to trimming and J lost 11 bases, with 22 bases between them. The CDR3 sequence: CASSLSFNFRERGAFF. The CDR3 DNA sequence: TGTGCCAGCAGTTTATCCTTCAATTTCCGGGAACGAGGGGCTTTCTTT.

This chain connects TRBV7-9 to TRBJ1-3, with 12 bases fitting TRBD1. Losses at the gene ends were 1 base for V and 0 bases for J; bases not matched to a gene: 4. The CDR3 spans 18 residues. The germline V gene encodes CDR1 SEHNR and CDR2 FQNEAQ (reference sequence). Here the CDR3 reads CASSLGDRGQVSGNTIYF. DNA for the CDR3: TGTGCCAGCAGCTTAGGGGACAGGGGGCAGGTCTCTGGAAACACCATATATTTT.

V and J are TRBV9 and TRBJ2-1, with D perhaps TRBD2 (6 bases). Per germline, CDR1 SGDLS and CDR2 YYNGEE. The CDR3 loop spans 14 amino acids. Trimming shortened V by 3 bases and J by 8 bases, and 15 bases separated the two germline ends. CDR3 in amino acids: CASSGTNFGDEQFF. The CDR3 DNA reads TGTGCCAGCAGCGGGACTAATTTCGGGGATGAGCAGTTCTTC.

The chain has TRBV13 and TRBJ2-2; 8 nucleotides align to TRBD1. CDR3 size: 15 residues. V lost 0 bases to trimming and J lost 6 bases; unmatched junction nucleotides: 3. The germline CDR1 and CDR2 sequences are PRHDT and FYEKMQ (reference sequence). CDR3: CASSLGDRDPGELFF. The DNA for the CDR3 is TGTGCCAGCAGCTTAGGGGACAGGGATCCCGGGGAGCTGTTTTTT. Using reference TRBV13 and TRBJ2-2 for the parts outside the CDR3, the full variable domain is AAGVIQSPRHLIKEKRETATLKCYPIPRHDTVYWYQQGPGQDPQFLISFYEKMQSDKGSIPDRFSAQQFSDYHSELNMSSLELGDSALYFCASSLGDRDPGELFFGEGSRLTVL.

The gene calls are TRBV7-9 and TRBJ2-7; D unresolved. Germline V gene data show CDR1 as SEHNR and CDR2 as FQNEAQ (reference sequence). Between the trimmed V and J ends, which lost 5 bases and 1 base, there was a span of 9 bases. The CDR3 covers 13 residues. CDR3 sequence: CASSHQTSYEQYF. DNA for the CDR3: TGTGCCAGCAGCCACCAGACTTCCTACGAGCAGTACTTC.

Notes on this clone: The junction does not match germline at one end; this may be a read error. CDR3 sequence: CASSESSYNEQFF. In DNA form, the CDR3 reads TGTGCAAGTAGCGAGTCCTCCTACAATGAGCAGTTCTTC. The gene calls are TRBV19 and TRBJ2-1; D perhaps matches TRBD2 (5 bases). The CDR3 contains 13 residues. Per germline, CDR1 LNHDA and CDR2 SQIVND (reference sequence).

Concerning this clone itself: Other DNA sequences in the sample encode the same CDR3. The gene calls are TRBV27 and TRBJ1-5; possibly TRBD1 for D (6 bases). Germline V gene data show CDR1 as MNHEY and CDR2 as SMNVEV (reference sequence). The CDR3 runs 14 residues. Trimming removed 5 bases at V and 3 bases at J, with 11 bases between. Here the CDR3 DNA reads TGTGCCAGCAGTCTCACAGGGATCAATCAGCCCCAGCATTTT. Its translation is CASSLTGINQPQHF.

This rearrangement joins TRBV7-9 to TRBJ2-1, with 7 bases identical to TRBD1. Unmatched junction bases numbered 10, after V lost 5 bases and J lost 6 bases. The CDR3 is 15 amino acids. Germline CDR1 reads SEHNR; CDR2 reads FQNEAQ (reference sequence). Here the CDR3 reads CASSPRQGVRNEQFF. The CDR3 region has the DNA TGTGCCAGCAGCCCCCGGCAGGGGGTACGCAATGAGCAGTTCTTC.

The sample holds one count of this clone. The V and J genes are TRBV27 and TRBJ2-2; D remains unclear. Trimming removed 2 bases at V and 3 bases at J, with 4 bases between. Germline CDR1 reads MNHEY; CDR2 reads SMNVEV (reference sequence). The CDR3 loop spans 13 amino acids. CDR3 coding DNA: TGTGCCAGCAGTTTACCGGACACCGGGGAGCTGTTTTTT. It specifies CASSLPDTGELFF.

The genes are TRBV10-2 and TRBJ2-1; D remains unclear. Germline V gene lookup returns CDR1 WSHSY and CDR2 SAAADI. The V and J ends lost 3 bases and 3 bases respectively, with 18 bases between them. CDR3 length: 17 amino acids. The CDR3 spells CASSEVGFTPNYNEQFF. In nucleotides, the CDR3 is TGCGCCAGCAGTGAAGTAGGCTTTACACCTAACTACAATGAGCAGTTCTTC.

DNA for the CDR3: TGTGCCACCATGCAGAGTCCTCTAACAGGGGTGATCACTGAAGCTTTCTTT. The encoded protein is CATMQSPLTGVITEAFF. V and J are TRBV15 and TRBJ1-1; 7 bases line up with TRBD1. This CDR3 is built from 17 residues. V was clipped by 7 bases and J by 4 bases; unmatched bases: 18. In germline, CDR1 is LNHNV, CDR2 YYDKDF (reference sequence). Together with reference TRBV15 and TRBJ1-1, the CDR3 gives the full variable domain: DAMVIQNPRYQVTQFGKPVTLSCSQTLNHNVMYWYQQKSSQAPKLLFHYYDKDFNNEADTPDNFQSRRPNTSFCFLDIRSPGLGDTAMYLCATMQSPLTGVITEAFFGQGTRLTVV.

The rearrangement links TRBV25-1 to TRBJ2-1; TRBD2 aligns across 9 bases. Per the germline V gene, CDR1 is MGHDK and CDR2 is SYGVNS. The CDR3 loop spans 14 amino acids. The junction had 4 bases not matched to a gene; V was cut back by 6 bases and J by 4 bases. The CDR3 sequence: CASRTSGIYNEQFF. CDR3 bases: TGTGCCAGCAGGACTAGCGGAATTTACAATGAGCAGTTCTTC. The full variable domain, its missing parts supplied by reference TRBV25-1 and TRBJ2-1, is EADIYQTPRYLVIGTGKKITLECSQTMGHDKMYWYQQDPGMELHLIHYSYGVNSTEKGDLSSESTVSRIRTEHFPLTLESARPSHTSQYLCASRTSGIYNEQFFGPGTRLTVL.

The chain recombines TRBV29-1 with TRBJ1-3; possibly TRBD1 for D (5 bases). The germline gives CDR1 SQVTM, CDR2 ANQGSEA. The CDR3 covers 15 residues. Trimming removed 5 bases at V and 1 base at J, with 15 bases between. The CDR3 here is CSVMRGTQSGNTIYF. CDR3 in DNA: TGCAGCGTTATGCGGGGGACCCAATCTGGAAACACCATATATTTT.

The V gene is TRBV9, the J gene TRBJ2-7, with D perhaps matching TRBD1 (7 bases). This CDR3 comprises 15 residues. Germline CDR1 reads SGDLS; CDR2 reads YYNGEE. V dropped 3 bases and J dropped 6 bases, with 19 bases sitting between them. In nucleotides, the CDR3 is TGTGCCAGCAGCGGGCTCCGGACAGGAGGGGGCGAGCAGTACTTC. This encodes CASSGLRTGGGEQYF.

This chain connects TRBV7-8 to TRBJ2-7; D is perhaps TRBD1 (6 bases). The CDR3 is made up of 16 amino acids. The germline gives CDR1 SGHVS, CDR2 FQNEAQ. The V end lost 5 bases, the J end lost 1 base, and 18 bases lay between the germline ends. CDR3 DNA sequence: TGTGCCAGCAGCATTCCACCGGGACACACGTCCTACGAGCAGTACTTC. It encodes CASSIPPGHTSYEQYF.

The chain recombines TRBV10-1 with TRBJ2-3; a weak D match, TRBD1 (5 bases). Deletions cut 5 bases from V and 0 bases from J, with 9 bases between. The CDR3 consists of 14 residues. Germline loops: CDR1 WNHNN, CDR2 SYGVQD (reference sequence). CDR3 DNA: TGCGCCAGCAGTTCCAGGGATAGCACAGATACGCAGTATTTT. Translated: CASSSRDSTDTQYF.

The chain uses TRBV19 and TRBJ1-1; TRBD1 agrees at 11 bases. Per germline, CDR1 LNHDA and CDR2 SQIVND (reference sequence). V was pared by 3 bases and J by 5 bases, with 5 bases of the junction left unmatched. The CDR3 covers 15 residues. CDR3 DNA sequence: TGTGCCAGTAGTATGGCAGGACAGGGGGCGACTGAAGCTTTCTTT. Translating it yields CASSMAGQGATEAFF.